This T cell receptor (beta chain) appears in the sequencing data of a study of cytomegalovirus exposure and HLA in healthy donors. Turning to the study itself: A subsequent analysis stated that the roughly 130 validation repertoires were run on the same platform as the 550 to 750 first-cohort repertoires. Study conclusions and caveats: The tendency of first-cohort TCR clusters to co-occur in the 100 to 150 validation repertoires emerged from a later analysis. Cytomegalovirus-associated status was assigned to 150 or so TCR beta chains.

In the case of this clone: What it binds is unknown.

Libraries were prepared by immunoSEQ multiplex PCR; TCRdb keeps only in-frame clonotypes and omits some of them. The sample includes some 320,000 clones, around 87% of them seen just once. The sequenced material came from PBMCs. The receptor's source is a woman in her 30s in good health and CMV-seropositive.

CDR3 bases: TGTGCCAGTAGTATACGTCCCCTGGGGGTTACTAACTATGGCTACACCTTC. Protein product: CASSIRPLGVTNYGYTF. This chain uses TRBV19 with TRBJ1-2; TRBD1 is a possible D gene (5 bases). V gave up 2 bases and J gave up 0 bases, with 16 bases separating them. This CDR3 comprises 17 residues. The germline V gene has CDR1 LNHDA and CDR2 SQIVND (reference sequence).